The T cell receptor beta chain described here comes from a study of blood T cell repertoires in COVID-19 (dated by TCRdb to 2020 to 2021). For the wider study: Samples from collaborators originated in the United States, Italy and Spain and spanned both the acute and convalescent phases of COVID-19. The repertoires were released in a freely available public database intended as a resource for research on the immune response to SARS-CoV-2. Subjects who had been exposed to COVID-19, were actively infected with it, or had recovered from it provided the deeply sampled blood TCRbeta repertoires that made up the dataset. The prospective study material was composed of cDNA or gDNA derived from T cells, B-cell-depleted T cells, or PBMCs. HLA class I and class II types, where available, came from metadata supplied by the sample provider rather than from assay-based typing. The samples were drawn from the first 160 participants of the ongoing ImmuneRACE study and from roughly 1,300 subjects provided by 6 global collaborators. The sample metadata nearly always contained a de-identified subject ID, COVID-19 status, age in years and sex.

General findings and caveats noted by the study authors: Clinical and demographic metadata were provided uncurated, with the amount varying by source and participant.

Trimming removed 3 bases from V and 9 bases from J; the gene matches leave 7 bases unexplained. From cysteine to phenylalanine, the CDR3 is 13 amino acids long. The entry retains the CDR3 DNA only, 39 bases that are in frame from base 1. The germline V gene (reference sequence) sets CDR1 to DFQATT and CDR2 to SNEGSKA. This clone was seen more than once but under ten times. Its antigen remains unidentified. Qualities for individual bases were not recorded, and no much larger clone is one base off. Each collaborating institution followed its own protocols to collect whole blood in K2EDTA tubes. For TCRbeta analysis, collaborators shipped samples as frozen whole blood, isolated PBMCs, or DNA extracted from either of those sample types. TCRbeta CDR3 regions were amplified from genomic DNA by means of the immunoSEQ Assay, a bias-controlled multiplex PCR. Under the source paper's analysis protocol: Nucleated cell counts per sample were estimated from amplification of reference gene primers within the assay. To quantify the absolute abundance of each unique TCRbeta CDR3 rearrangement, sequence reads were collapsed and filtered. For each sample, productive Simpson clonality was calculated by taking the square root of Simpson's diversity index across productive rearrangements. This immuneACCESS table, as held by TCRdb, lists in-frame sequences with V and J called but not all clones. Of the missing ones, under half trace to an unresolved V gene in checked studies; the others have no known cause. V, J and clone size are taken as reported in that table, and D and trimming were inferred from the DNA itself. The sample profile shows more than 400,000 clones; 70% to 90% of them were found once. The top ten clonotypes cover about 3% of the sample.

The TCR comes from a human donor in a cohort sampled during active COVID-19. The rearranged chain carries TRBV20-1 and TRBJ2-4; 8 middle bases align to TRBD1. Specimen: peripheral blood. The CDR3 is CSASGQGAGIQYF. In nucleotides, the sequence is TGCAGTGCTAGTGGACAGGGAGCGGGCATTCAGTACTTC.